The clone carrying this T cell receptor (beta chain) occurred many times. Its target is not known. Losses at the gene ends were 3 bases for V and 5 bases for J; bases not matched to a gene: 11. The CDR3 spans 16 residues. CDR1 and CDR2 (germline): SGDLS, YYNGEE. TCRdb reprocessed the reads with MiXCR, giving one entry per CDR3 protein. Among fewer than 5,000 distinct CDR3 sequences listed, about a fifth were seen once. This sample stems from a study of lung T cells in sarcoidosis with Löfgren's syndrome. Study summary: Repertoire analyses centered on Löfgren's syndrome patients. Regarding the study as a whole: TRAV12-1 and TRBV2 were reportedly most expanded in Löfgren's patients. Shared TRAV12-1 and TRBV2 CDR3 motifs across Löfgren's syndrome patients reportedly suggested public CD4+ TCRs.

Specimen: CD4+ T cells from bronchoalveolar lavage. The chain is built from TRBV9 and TRBJ1-1; TRBD1 agrees at 9 bases. This TCR derives from a human donor with sarcoidosis (Löfgren's syndrome or another form), or a control subject (not recorded which). This chain's CDR3 is CASSAITGTGSTEAFF. In nucleotides, the CDR3 is TGTGCCAGCAGCGCCATAACCGGGACAGGGAGTACTGAAGCTTTCTTT.